This is a list of T cell receptor beta chains from one sample in a study of shared clonotypes between healthy human individuals. Libraries were prepared by immunoSEQ multiplex PCR; TCRdb keeps only in-frame clonotypes and omits some of them. The sample consists of about a million clones, about three quarters of them appearing once. The sample taken for sequencing was memory CD4+ T cells sorted from blood. These receptors came from a man aged 18 to 30 in good health. The CDR3 runs from the conserved cysteine through the conserved F or W. A D gene is named only where the DNA matches it firmly. A row's size may be missing; if present it is once, few, many or a size class.

TRBV6-6	.	few	TRBJ2-3	TGTGCCAGCAGTTACCCCGATACAGATACGCAGTATTTT	CASSYPDTDTQYF
TRBV12-5	TRBD2	.	TRBJ2-2	TGTGCTAGTGACTTGACTAGCGGGGGCCGTACCGGGGAGCTGTTTTTT	CASDLTSGGRTGELFF
TRBV25-1	.	.	TRBJ1-2	TGTGCCAGCTCGCAAGCCGGCAATAACTATGGCTACACCTTC	CASSQAGNNYGYTF
TRBV6-1	.	.	TRBJ2-1	TGTGCCAGCAGGTTGATACAGGTGGGGAACAATGAGCAGTTCTTC	CASRLIQVGNNEQFF
TRBV7-3	.	.	TRBJ2-5	TGTGCCAGCAGCCGGGGGACAGAAGAGACCCAGTACTTC	CASSRGTEETQYF
TRBV5-1	TRBD1	.	TRBJ2-7	TGCGCCAGCAGCGCAGGGGACAGAGCCTCCTACGAGCAGTACTTC	CASSAGDRASYEQYF
TRBV5-1	.	.	TRBJ2-3	TGCGCCAGCAGCTTGGTGGGGCAGGATCGCACAGATACGCAGTATTTT	CASSLVGQDRTDTQYF
TRBV14	TRBD1	.	TRBJ1-2	TGTGCCAGCAGCCGAGGACAGGGCGGCGGCTACACCTTC	CASSRGQGGGYTF
TRBV7-9	.	.	TRBJ1-1	TGTGCCAGCAGCCTTACAGGGAACACTGAAGCTTTCTTT	CASSLTGNTEAFF
TRBV7-2	TRBD1	.	TRBJ2-2	TGTGCCAGCAGCCAGGGACAGGGAAGGACCGGGGAGCTGTTTTTT	CASSQGQGRTGELFF